The present T cell receptor (beta chain) was sequenced within a study of cytomegalovirus exposure and HLA in healthy donors. General study findings and limits: Among donors in an Asian-associated ancestry cluster, a later analysis reportedly found fewer N-insertions than the roughly 700-donor mean. The availability of immune exposure information extended only to CMV serostatus.

Note on this clone: What it recognizes is unknown.

Amplification used 60 Vbeta primers and 13 Jbeta primers. Sequencing was performed with immunoSEQ multiplex PCR; in TCRdb, only in-frame clones are kept and a portion is missing. The table records nearly 110,000 clones, around three quarters of them present only once. CDR1 and CDR2 from the germline V gene are SGHRS and YFSETQ. With 5 bases clipped from V and 0 bases from J, the junction kept 10 bases outside the gene matches. This CDR3 is 16 amino acids long. What was sequenced was PBMCs. The receptor's source is a man aged 25-45 years in good health and CMV-seronegative. The V and J genes are TRBV5-1 and TRBJ2-7; 8 positions match TRBD2. The CDR3 region has the DNA TGCGCCAGCAGGCACATTAGCGGGGACCTCTCCTACGAGCAGTACTTC. It codes for CASRHISGDLSYEQYF.